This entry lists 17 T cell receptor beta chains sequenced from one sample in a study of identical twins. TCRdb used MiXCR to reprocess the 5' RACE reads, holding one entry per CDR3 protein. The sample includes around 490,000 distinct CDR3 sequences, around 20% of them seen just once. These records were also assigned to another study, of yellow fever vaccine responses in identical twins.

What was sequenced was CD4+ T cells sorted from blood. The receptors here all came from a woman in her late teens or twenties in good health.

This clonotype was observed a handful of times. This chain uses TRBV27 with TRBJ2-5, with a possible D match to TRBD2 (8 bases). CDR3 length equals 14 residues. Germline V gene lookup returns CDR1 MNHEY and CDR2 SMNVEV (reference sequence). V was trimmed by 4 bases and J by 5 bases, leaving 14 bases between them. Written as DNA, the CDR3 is TGTGCCAGCAGTTGGACGGGAGGGGGCGAGACCCAGTACTTC. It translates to CASSWTGGGETQYF.

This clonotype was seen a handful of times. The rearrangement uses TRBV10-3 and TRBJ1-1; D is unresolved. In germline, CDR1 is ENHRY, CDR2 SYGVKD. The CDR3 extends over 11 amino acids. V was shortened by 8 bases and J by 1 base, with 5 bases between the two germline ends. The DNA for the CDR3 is TGTGCCATCGGCGCGAACACTGAAGCTTTCTTT. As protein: CAIGANTEAFF.

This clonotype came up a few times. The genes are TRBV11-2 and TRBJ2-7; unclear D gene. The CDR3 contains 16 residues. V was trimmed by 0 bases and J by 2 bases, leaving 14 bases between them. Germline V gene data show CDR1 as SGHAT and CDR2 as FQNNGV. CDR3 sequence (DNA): TGTGCCAGCAGCTTAGAATTTGCAGGAGTAACCTACGAGCAGTACTTC. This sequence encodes CASSLEFAGVTYEQYF. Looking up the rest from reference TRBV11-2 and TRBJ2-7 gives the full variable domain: EAGVAQSPRYKIIEKRQSVAFWCNPISGHATLYWYQQILGQGPKLLIQFQNNGVVDDSQLPKDRFSAERLKGVDSTLKIQPAKLEDSAVYLCASSLEFAGVTYEQYFGPGTRLTVT.

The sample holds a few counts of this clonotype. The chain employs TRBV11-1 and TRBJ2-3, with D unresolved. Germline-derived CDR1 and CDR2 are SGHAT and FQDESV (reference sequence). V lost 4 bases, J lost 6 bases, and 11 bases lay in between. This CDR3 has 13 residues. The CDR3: CASSSDLRDTQYF. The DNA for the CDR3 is TGTGCCAGCAGCTCGGACCTGCGGGATACGCAGTATTTT.

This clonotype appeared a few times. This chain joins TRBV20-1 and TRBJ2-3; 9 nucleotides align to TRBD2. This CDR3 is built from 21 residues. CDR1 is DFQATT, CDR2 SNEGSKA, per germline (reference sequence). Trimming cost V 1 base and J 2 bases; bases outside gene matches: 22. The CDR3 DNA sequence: TGCAGTGCTAGAGCTGGGGCTTTAGCGGGAGCCCAACCCCGCACCACAGATACGCAGTATTTT. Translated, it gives CSARAGALAGAQPRTTDTQYF.

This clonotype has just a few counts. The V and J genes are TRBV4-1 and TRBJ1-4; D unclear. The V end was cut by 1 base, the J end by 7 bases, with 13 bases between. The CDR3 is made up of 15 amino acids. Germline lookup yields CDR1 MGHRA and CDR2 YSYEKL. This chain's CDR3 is CASSQVDAGAEKLFF. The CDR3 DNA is TGCGCCAGCAGCCAAGTCGACGCAGGAGCTGAAAAACTGTTTTTT.

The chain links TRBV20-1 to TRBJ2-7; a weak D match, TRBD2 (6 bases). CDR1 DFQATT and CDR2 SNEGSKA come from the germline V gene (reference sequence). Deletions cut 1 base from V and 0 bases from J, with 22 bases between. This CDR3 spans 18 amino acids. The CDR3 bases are TGCAGTGCTAGAGGGGGTGGGAGGACCATCCCACACTCCTACGAGCAGTACTTC. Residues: CSARGGGRTIPHSYEQYF.

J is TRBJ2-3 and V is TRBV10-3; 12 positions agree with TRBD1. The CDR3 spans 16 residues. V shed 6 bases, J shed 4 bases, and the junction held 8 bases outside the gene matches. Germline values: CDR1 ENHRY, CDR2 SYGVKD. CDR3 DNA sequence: TGTGCCATCAGCGATGGGACAGGGGGCGGTGCAGATACGCAGTATTTT. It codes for CAISDGTGGGADTQYF.

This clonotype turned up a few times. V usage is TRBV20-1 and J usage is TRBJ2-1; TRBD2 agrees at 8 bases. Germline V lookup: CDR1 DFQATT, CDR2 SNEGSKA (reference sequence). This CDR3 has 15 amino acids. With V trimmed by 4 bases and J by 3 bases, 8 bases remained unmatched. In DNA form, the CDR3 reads TGCAGTGCTAAGGGGGAACTAGCGGACTACAATGAGCAGTTCTTC. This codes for CSAKGELADYNEQFF.

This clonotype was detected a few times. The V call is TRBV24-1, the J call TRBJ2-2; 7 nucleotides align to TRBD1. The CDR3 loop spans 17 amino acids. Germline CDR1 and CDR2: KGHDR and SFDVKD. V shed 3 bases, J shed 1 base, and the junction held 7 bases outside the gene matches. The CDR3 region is CATSDRDRRKNTGELFF. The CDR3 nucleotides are TGTGCCACCAGTGATCGGGACAGACGAAAGAACACCGGGGAGCTGTTTTTT.

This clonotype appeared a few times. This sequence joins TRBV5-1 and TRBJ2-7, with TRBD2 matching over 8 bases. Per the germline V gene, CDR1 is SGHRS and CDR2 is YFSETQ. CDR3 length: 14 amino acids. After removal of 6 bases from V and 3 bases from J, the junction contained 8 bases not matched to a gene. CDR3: CASNPGGVFYEQYF. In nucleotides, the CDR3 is TGCGCCAGCAACCCCGGGGGGGTGTTCTACGAGCAGTACTTC.

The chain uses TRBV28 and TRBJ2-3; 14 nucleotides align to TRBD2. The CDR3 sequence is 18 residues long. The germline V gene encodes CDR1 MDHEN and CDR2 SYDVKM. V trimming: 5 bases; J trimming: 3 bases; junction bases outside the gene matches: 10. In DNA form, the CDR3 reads TGTGCCAGCAGTGCTGACCAGACTAGCGGGAGGGTGACAGATACGCAGTATTTT. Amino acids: CASSADQTSGRVTDTQYF.

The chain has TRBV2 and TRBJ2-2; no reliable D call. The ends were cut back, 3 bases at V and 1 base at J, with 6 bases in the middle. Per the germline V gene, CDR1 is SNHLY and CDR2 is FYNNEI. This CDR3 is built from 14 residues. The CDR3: CASSERQNTGELFF. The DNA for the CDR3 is TGTGCCAGCAGTGAGAGGCAGAACACCGGGGAGCTGTTTTTT.

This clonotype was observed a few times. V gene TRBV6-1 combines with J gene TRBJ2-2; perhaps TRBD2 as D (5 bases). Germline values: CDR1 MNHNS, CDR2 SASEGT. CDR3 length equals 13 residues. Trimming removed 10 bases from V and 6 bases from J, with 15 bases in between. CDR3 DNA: TGTGCCACCGCCCGGGGTGAGGCCGGGGAGCTGTTTTTT. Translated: CATARGEAGELFF.

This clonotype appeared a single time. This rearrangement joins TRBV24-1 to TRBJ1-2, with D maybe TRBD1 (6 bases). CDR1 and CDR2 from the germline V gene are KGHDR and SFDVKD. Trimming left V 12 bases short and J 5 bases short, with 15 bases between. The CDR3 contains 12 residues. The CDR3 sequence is CAVGGEMYGYTF. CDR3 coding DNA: TGTGCCGTTGGGGGCGAGATGTATGGCTACACCTTC.

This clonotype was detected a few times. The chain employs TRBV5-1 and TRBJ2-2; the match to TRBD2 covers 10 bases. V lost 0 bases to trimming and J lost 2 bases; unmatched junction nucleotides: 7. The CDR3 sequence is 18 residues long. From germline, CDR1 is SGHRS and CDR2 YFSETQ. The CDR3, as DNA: TGCGCCAGCAGCTTGGCTAGCGGGAGCGTTAGAAACACCGGGGAGCTGTTTTTT. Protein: CASSLASGSVRNTGELFF.

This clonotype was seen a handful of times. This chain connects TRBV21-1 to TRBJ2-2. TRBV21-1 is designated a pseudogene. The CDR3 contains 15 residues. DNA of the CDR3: TGTGCCAGCAGCAAGGGGTTAGAAAACACCGGGGAGCTGTTTTTT. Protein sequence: CASSKGLENTGELFF.